A single sample gave rise to the 14 T cell receptor beta chains below, sequenced in a study of T-cell memory formation after mild COVID-19. TCRdb fed the 5' RACE reads into MiXCR, producing one record per CDR3 protein. The table has 250,000 to 350,000 distinct CDR3 sequences, under 20% seen once. The sequencing sample was made of PBMCs or a T cell subset sorted from them (not recorded which). The receptors derive from a man aged 18 to 35 who had mild COVID-19 (a few samples of this study predate the infection). Cell type and time point are not known.

CDR3 nucleotides: TGTGCCACCAGCAGAGATCCAGTCCCTAATGAAAAACTGTTTTTT. Amino acids: CATSRDPVPNEKLFF. The rearrangement joins TRBV15 to TRBJ1-4; no clear D gene. Per the germline V gene, CDR1 is LNHNV and CDR2 is YYDKDF (reference sequence). V was trimmed by 0 bases and J by 3 bases, leaving 8 bases between them. The CDR3 runs to 15 residues.

This clonotype was counted between two and nine times. The chain employs TRBV4-3 and TRBJ2-6, with 10 bases identical to TRBD1. V was pared by 5 bases and J by 0 bases, with 7 bases of the junction left unmatched. The CDR3 has 18 residues. Germline V gene sequence: CDR1 LGHNA, CDR2 YSLEER. Here the CDR3 DNA reads TGCGCCAGCAGCTACGACAGGGGGCCAAGCTCTGGGGCCAACGTCCTGACTTTC. It is translated as CASSYDRGPSSGANVLTF.

The rearrangement links TRBV12-3 or TRBV12-4 to TRBJ1-5; D gene uncertain. This CDR3 spans 14 amino acids. V lost 6 bases, J lost 6 bases, and 15 bases lay in between. The CDR3 sequence: CASSIGLSPQPQHF. DNA for the CDR3: TGTGCCAGCAGCATCGGTCTTTCTCCTCAGCCCCAGCATTTT.

This clonotype appeared many times. This chain links TRBV3-1 with TRBJ1-1; D is unclear. The V end was cut by 1 base, the J end by 6 bases, with 6 bases between. Germline V gene lookup returns CDR1 LGHDT and CDR2 YNNKEL (reference sequence). CDR3 length: 12 amino acids. The CDR3 sequence is CASSQVPPEAFF. The CDR3 DNA follows: TGTGCCAGCAGCCAAGTACCCCCTGAAGCTTTCTTT.

The table lists this clonotype with a few counts. The chain links TRBV7-9 to TRBJ1-4, with D unresolved. Germline CDR1 and CDR2: SEHNR and FQNEAQ (reference sequence). CDR3 length: 15 amino acids. V was pared by 2 bases and J by 0 bases, with 7 bases between. The CDR3 DNA reads as TGTGCCAGCAGCTTATTGGGCACAACTAATGAAAAACTGTTTTTT. Encoded protein: CASSLLGTTNEKLFF.

V usage is TRBV10-3 and J usage is TRBJ1-5; no firm D call. Trimming shortened V by 2 bases and J by 5 bases, and 7 bases separated the two germline ends. This CDR3 is built from 13 residues. Germline V gene lookup returns CDR1 ENHRY and CDR2 SYGVKD. The CDR3, as DNA: TGTGCCATCAGTGAGGTTCGTGATCAGCCCCAGCATTTT. It encodes CAISEVRDQPQHF.

The V and J genes are TRBV12-3 or TRBV12-4 and TRBJ2-1, with D possibly being TRBD2 (5 bases). The length of the CDR3 is 16 residues. Trimming stripped 2 bases from V and 5 bases from J, with 16 bases between. CDR3 region: CASSLIRGLGHNEQFF. CDR3 bases: TGTGCCAGCAGTTTAATACGGGGTTTAGGTCACAATGAGCAGTTCTTC.

This clonotype was observed a few times. The chain links TRBV10-3 to TRBJ2-7; tentative D call: TRBD1 (6 bases). Trimming removed 6 bases at V and 0 bases at J, with 12 bases between. CDR3 length equals 14 residues. Germline CDR1 is ENHRY and CDR2 is SYGVKD. This CDR3 reads CAISSRGSSYEQYV. CDR3 bases: TGTGCCATCAGCTCCAGGGGTAGCTCCTACGAGCAGTACGTC.

This rearrangement joins TRBV12-3 or TRBV12-4 to TRBJ1-6, with D hard to call. This CDR3 has 13 amino acids. With 8 bases removed from V and 8 bases from J, the gap between germline ends came to 13 bases. The CDR3 is CASGVGVYSPLHF. The CDR3 DNA follows: TGTGCCAGCGGGGTCGGGGTGTATTCACCCCTCCACTTT.

The CDR3 nucleotides are TGTGCCATCAGGGAGCGGGCCAGCACAGATACGCAGTATTTT. The encoded protein is CAIRERASTDTQYF. This sequence joins TRBV10-3 and TRBJ2-3; D is perhaps TRBD2 (6 bases). Germline V gives CDR1 ENHRY, CDR2 SYGVKD. The CDR3 is 14 amino acids. The V and J ends lost 6 bases and 0 bases respectively, with 10 bases between them.

The chain recombines TRBV6-5 with TRBJ1-6; no clear D gene. Trimming removed 6 bases at V and 9 bases at J, with 24 bases between. The CDR3 runs 17 residues. The germline V gene has CDR1 MNHEY and CDR2 SVGAGI. As DNA, the CDR3 is TGTGCCAGCAGCCTCGAGGGCACCCCCGAAGGGAGTTCACCCCTCCACTTT. Its protein product is CASSLEGTPEGSSPLHF.

The V gene is TRBV2, the J gene TRBJ2-3; 12 nucleotides line up with TRBD2. The CDR3 sequence is 19 residues long. V trimming: 3 bases; J trimming: 4 bases; junction bases outside the gene matches: 14. Germline V gene lookup returns CDR1 SNHLY and CDR2 FYNNEI. Here the CDR3 DNA reads TGTGCCAGCAGTGAGATGCTACTCCTAGCGGGGGGGCTTGCAGATACGCAGTATTTT. It translates to CASSEMLLLAGGLADTQYF.

The chain has TRBV7-9 and TRBJ2-3; tentatively, D is TRBD2 (6 bases). The germline V gene has CDR1 SEHNR and CDR2 FQNEAQ (reference sequence). CDR3 length: 15 amino acids. V shed 6 bases and J shed 11 bases, with 24 bases lying between them. CDR3 loop: CASSSGTSFFFGQYF. The DNA of the CDR3 is TGTGCCAGCAGTTCCGGGACTTCCTTCTTCTTCGGGCAGTATTTT. The variable domain in full, with the rest retrieved from reference TRBV7-9 and TRBJ2-3, is DTGVSQNPRHKITKRGQNVTFRCDPISEHNRLYWYRQTLGQGPEFLTYFQNEAQLEKSRLLSDRFSAERPKGSFSTLEIQRTEQGDSAMYLCASSSGTSFFFGQYFGPGTRLTVL.

V and J are TRBV7-2 and TRBJ2-1; 8 nucleotides align to TRBD2. From germline, CDR1 is SGHTA and CDR2 FQGNSA. The V and J ends lost 5 bases and 9 bases, in that order; junction bases with no gene match: 12. The CDR3 has 15 residues. Written as DNA, the CDR3 is TGTGCCAGCAGCCGGGGCGCACCCCGGGGGGGTGAGCAGTTCTTC. Its translation is CASSRGAPRGGEQFF.